This TCR beta chain originates from a study of cytomegalovirus exposure and HLA in healthy donors. Study conclusions and caveats: Associated with cytomegalovirus, according to the listing, were some 180 TCR beta chains. Beyond CMV serostatus, there was no information to go on about immune exposure.

Both 60 Vbeta primers and 13 Jbeta primers went into the PCR. Assay: immunoSEQ multiplex PCR; the TCRdb copy retains only in-frame clones and omits some. The repertoire has 120,000 or so clones, around 80% of them found once; the top ten carry under 0.3%. Regarding this clone: Its antigen is unknown.

Trimming removed 1 base from V and 3 bases from J; junction bases left unmatched: 3. Germline V gene data show CDR1 as LGHNA and CDR2 as YSLEER. This CDR3 has 15 amino acids. Sequencing was carried out using PBMCs. This chain connects TRBV4-3 to TRBJ2-1; 7 bases line up with TRBD2. The TCR comes from a man aged 50-59 years in good health and CMV-seronegative. The CDR3 spells CASSQGQRGYNEQFF. The CDR3 bases are TGCGCCAGCAGCCAAGGCCAGCGGGGCTACAATGAGCAGTTCTTC.